The clone carrying this T cell receptor (beta chain) has only a few counts. Its antigen is not identified. These data come from a study of T-cell reconstitution after alpha-beta-depleted transplantation in children. Findings and caveats of the study: It was newly produced T cells that mostly accounted for T-cell counts and diversity one year after transplant.

Using unique molecular identifiers, the investigators prepared the TCRbeta library. A single record per CDR3 protein comes from TCRdb applying MiXCR to the PCR reads. The table shows 670,000 or so distinct CDR3 sequences, with around 12% occurring only once. The V and J ends lost 4 bases and 7 bases, in that order; junction bases with no gene match: 4. CDR1 is SGHRS, CDR2 YFSETQ, per germline. This CDR3 has 13 amino acids. J is TRBJ2-7 and V is TRBV5-1; 11 nucleotides agree with TRBD2. This receptor was identified in a girl aged 2 to 10 with congenital amegakaryocytic thrombocytopenia, due to receive a stem cell transplant. Sequencing used PBMCs, obtained before TCRalphabeta/CD19-depleted stem cell transplant. The CDR3, as DNA: TGCGCCAGCAGCCCGGGACTAGCGGAAGAGCAGTACTTC. Protein product: CASSPGLAEEQYF.